This T cell receptor (beta chain) was recorded in a study of blood T cell repertoires in COVID-19. At the level of the study: Whether acute or convalescent, the COVID-19 samples came from the United States, Italy and Spain. Sources were T cells, B-cell-depleted T cells, or PBMCs; the material itself was cDNA or gDNA.

Germline CDR1 LGHNA, CDR2 YSLEER. V dropped 3 bases and J dropped 7 bases, with 16 bases sitting between them. The CDR3 contains 14 residues. In the authors' methods: Reference gene primer amplification in the assay estimated nucleated cell counts. This table comes from immunoSEQ multiplex PCR, and its TCRdb copy is limited to in-frame clones, with some not included. For V, J and clone size, that table is used; D and trimming come from the DNA. The data show some 30,000 clones, about 88% seen once. This clone was seen only once. The specimen sequenced was peripheral blood. The source of this sequence is a human donor with active COVID-19. The donor label of this sample is uncertain. The chain couples TRBV4-3 to TRBJ2-7; D may be TRBD1 (5 bases). CDR3 protein: CASSQGYRLREQYF. The CDR3, as DNA: TGCGCCAGCAGCCAGGGATACAGGCTGAGGGAGCAGTACTTC.